This TCR beta chain was profiled in a study of blood T cell repertoires in COVID-19. For the study at large: COVID-19 samples from acute and convalescent phases originated in the United States, Italy and Spain. Sources were T cells, B-cell-depleted T cells, or PBMCs; the material itself was cDNA or gDNA.

Per the authors' pipeline: Amplification of reference gene primers was used by the study to estimate nucleated cell counts. Method: immunoSEQ multiplex PCR; TCRdb's copy keeps in-frame clones and lacks some. Clonal size and the V and J genes are those of that table, whereas D and trimming came from the DNA. This sample has around 300,000 clones, with 75% to 90% found just once. Trimming stripped 2 bases from V and 2 bases from J, with 10 bases between. Germline CDR1 reads SGDLS; CDR2 reads YYNGEE. The CDR3 runs to 14 residues. This TCR came from a man aged 45-60 years with acute or convalescent COVID-19. Sequencing was done on a sample of peripheral blood. This chain joins TRBV9 and TRBJ2-5; TRBD2 might be the D (5 bases). The CDR3 nucleotides are TGTGCCAGCAGCGTCACTAGTGATCAAGAGACCCAGTACTTC. This gives the protein CASSVTSDQETQYF.